The source of this T cell receptor beta chain is a study of control samples from healthy donors and cancer patients. Method: immunoSEQ multiplex PCR; TCRdb's copy keeps in-frame clones and lacks some. The sample records over 200,000 clones, about four fifths being singletons. The sequence derives from a woman in her sixties or seventies with lung cancer. Material: PBMCs.

Written as DNA, the CDR3 is TGTGCCAGCAGCTTCAGGCAGGCATACACCGGGGAGCTGTTTTTT. Translated, it gives CASSFRQAYTGELFF. The J gene is TRBJ2-2, the V gene TRBV13; D is uncertain. Germline V CDR1 and CDR2: PRHDT, FYEKMQ (reference sequence). The CDR3 has 15 amino acids. The V and J ends lost 3 bases and 3 bases respectively, with 11 bases between them.